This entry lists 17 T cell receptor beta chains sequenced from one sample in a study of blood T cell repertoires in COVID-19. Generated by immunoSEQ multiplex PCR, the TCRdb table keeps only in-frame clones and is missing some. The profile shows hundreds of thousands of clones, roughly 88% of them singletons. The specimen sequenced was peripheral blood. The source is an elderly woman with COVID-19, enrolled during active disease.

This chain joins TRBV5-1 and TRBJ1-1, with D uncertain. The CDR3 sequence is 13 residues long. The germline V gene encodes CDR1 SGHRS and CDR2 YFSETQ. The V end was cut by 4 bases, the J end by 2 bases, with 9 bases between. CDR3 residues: CASSRELNTEAFF. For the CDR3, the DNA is TGCGCCAGCAGCCGGGAGCTTAACACTGAAGCTTTCTTT.

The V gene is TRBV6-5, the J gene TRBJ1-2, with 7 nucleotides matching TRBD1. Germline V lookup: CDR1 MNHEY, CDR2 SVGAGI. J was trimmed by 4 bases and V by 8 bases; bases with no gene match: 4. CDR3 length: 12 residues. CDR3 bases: TGTGCCAGCCAGGGGGTGGGCTATGGCTACACCTTC. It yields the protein CASQGVGYGYTF.

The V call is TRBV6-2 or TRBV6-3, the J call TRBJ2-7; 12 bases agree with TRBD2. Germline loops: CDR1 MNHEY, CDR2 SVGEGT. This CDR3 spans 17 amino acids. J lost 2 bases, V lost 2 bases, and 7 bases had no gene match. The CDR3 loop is CASSYTLAGGPAYEQYF. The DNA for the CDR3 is TGTGCCAGCAGTTACACCCTAGCGGGGGGGCCAGCCTACGAGCAGTACTTC.

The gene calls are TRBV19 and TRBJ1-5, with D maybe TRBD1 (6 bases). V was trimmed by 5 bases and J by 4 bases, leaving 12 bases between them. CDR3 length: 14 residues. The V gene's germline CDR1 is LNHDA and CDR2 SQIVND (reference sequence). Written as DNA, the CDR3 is TGTGCCAGTAGTCCAGACAGGACTAATCAGCCCCAGCATTTT. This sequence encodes CASSPDRTNQPQHF.

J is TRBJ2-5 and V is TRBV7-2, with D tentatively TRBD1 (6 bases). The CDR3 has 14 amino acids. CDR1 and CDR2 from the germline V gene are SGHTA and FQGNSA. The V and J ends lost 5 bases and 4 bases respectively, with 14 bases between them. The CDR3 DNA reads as TGTGCCAGCAGCCCCGTAGGGGGACGAGAGACCCAGTACTTC. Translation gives CASSPVGGRETQYF.

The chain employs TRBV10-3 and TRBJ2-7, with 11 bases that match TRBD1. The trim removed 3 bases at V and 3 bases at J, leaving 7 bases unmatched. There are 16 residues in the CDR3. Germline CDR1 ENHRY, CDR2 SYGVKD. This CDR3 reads CAISDRIGTGGYEQYF. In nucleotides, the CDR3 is TGTGCCATCAGTGACCGAATCGGGACAGGGGGCTACGAGCAGTACTTC.

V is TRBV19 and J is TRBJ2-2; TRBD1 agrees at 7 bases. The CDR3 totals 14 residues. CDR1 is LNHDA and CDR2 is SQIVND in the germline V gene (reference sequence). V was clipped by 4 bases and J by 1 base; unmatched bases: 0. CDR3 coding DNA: TGTGCCAGTAGTAACAGGGGGAACACCGGGGAGCTGTTTTTT. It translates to CASSNRGNTGELFF.

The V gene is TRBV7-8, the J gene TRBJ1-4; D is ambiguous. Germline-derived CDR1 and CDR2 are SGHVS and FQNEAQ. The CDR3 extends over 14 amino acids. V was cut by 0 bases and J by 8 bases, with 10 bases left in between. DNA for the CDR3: TGTGCCAGCAGCTTAGCCGGGATGGGGGAAAAACTGTTTTTT. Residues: CASSLAGMGEKLFF.

The DNA of the CDR3 is TGTGCCAGCAGCCTTGCCCCTTCGGGACAGGCCGGCGTCCTGACTTTC. Translated: CASSLAPSGQAGVLTF. J is TRBJ2-6 and V is TRBV5-4, with 8 bases aligning to TRBD1. The CDR3 has 16 residues. V gave up 4 bases and J gave up 12 bases; unmatched junction bases: 15. Germline CDR1 SGHNT, CDR2 YYREEE (reference sequence).

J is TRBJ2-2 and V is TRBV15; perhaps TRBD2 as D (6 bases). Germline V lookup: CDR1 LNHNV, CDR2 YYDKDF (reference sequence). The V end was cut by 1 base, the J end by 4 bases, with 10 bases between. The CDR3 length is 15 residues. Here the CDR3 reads CATSRVGGITGELFF. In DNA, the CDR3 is TGTGCCACCAGCAGAGTGGGGGGTATCACCGGGGAGCTGTTTTTT.

The DNA of the CDR3 is TGTGCCAGCAGTTTCCGGCCCGGGGGGTCCTACGAGCAGTACGTC. Its translation: CASSFRPGGSYEQYV. The rearrangement links TRBV28 to TRBJ2-7; 7 bases agree with TRBD2. In germline, CDR1 is MDHEN, CDR2 SYDVKM. V was pared by 3 bases and J by 1 base, with 6 bases of the junction left unmatched. This CDR3 spans 15 amino acids.

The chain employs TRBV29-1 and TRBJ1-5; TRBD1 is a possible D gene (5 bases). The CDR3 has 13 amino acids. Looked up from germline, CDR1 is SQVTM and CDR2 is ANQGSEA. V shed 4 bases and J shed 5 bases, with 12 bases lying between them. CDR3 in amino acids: CSVGPGGDQPQHF. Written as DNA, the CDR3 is TGCAGCGTTGGGCCGGGGGGGGATCAGCCCCAGCATTTT.

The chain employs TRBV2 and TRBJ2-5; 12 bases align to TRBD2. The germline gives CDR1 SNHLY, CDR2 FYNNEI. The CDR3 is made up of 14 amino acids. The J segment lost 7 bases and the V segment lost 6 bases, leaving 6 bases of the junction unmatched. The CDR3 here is CASRLAGGVGTQYF. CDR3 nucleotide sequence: TGTGCCAGCAGACTAGCGGGGGGAGTTGGGACCCAGTACTTC.

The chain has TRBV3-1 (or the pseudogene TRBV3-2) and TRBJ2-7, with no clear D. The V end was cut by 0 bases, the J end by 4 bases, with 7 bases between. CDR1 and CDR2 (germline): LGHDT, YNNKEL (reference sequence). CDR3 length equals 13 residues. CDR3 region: CASSQDPEYEQYV. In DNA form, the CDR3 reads TGTGCCAGCAGCCAAGACCCCGAGTACGAGCAGTACGTC.

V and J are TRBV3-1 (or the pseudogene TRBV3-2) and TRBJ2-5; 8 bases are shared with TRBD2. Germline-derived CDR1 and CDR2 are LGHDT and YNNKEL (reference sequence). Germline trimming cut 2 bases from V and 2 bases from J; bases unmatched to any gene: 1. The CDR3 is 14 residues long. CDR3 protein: CASSQLAGQETQYF. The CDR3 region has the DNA TGTGCCAGCAGCCAATTAGCGGGGCAAGAGACCCAGTACTTC.

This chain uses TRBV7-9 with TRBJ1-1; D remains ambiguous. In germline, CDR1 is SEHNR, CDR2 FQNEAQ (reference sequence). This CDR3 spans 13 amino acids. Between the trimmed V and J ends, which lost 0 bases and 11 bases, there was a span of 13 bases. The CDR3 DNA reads TGTGCCAGCAGCTTAGCTCAGGTCGCCAGGGCTTTCTTT. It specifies CASSLAQVARAFF. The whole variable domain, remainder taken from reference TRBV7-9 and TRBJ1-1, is DTGVSQNPRHKITKRGQNVTFRCDPISEHNRLYWYRQTLGQGPEFLTYFQNEAQLEKSRLLSDRFSAERPKGSFSTLEIQRTEQGDSAMYLCASSLAQVARAFFGQGTRLTVV.

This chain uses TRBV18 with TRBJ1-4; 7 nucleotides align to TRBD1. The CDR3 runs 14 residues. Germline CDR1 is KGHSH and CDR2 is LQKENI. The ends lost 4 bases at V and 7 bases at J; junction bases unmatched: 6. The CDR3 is CASSLRQGSEKLFF. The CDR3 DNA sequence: TGTGCCAGCTCACTGAGACAGGGAAGTGAAAAACTGTTTTTT.